Only a few counts were recorded for the clone carrying this T cell receptor (gamma chain). Its cognate antigen is unknown. This sample was taken from a study of Vδ1+ human thymocytes. Findings and caveats of the study: The authors advised highly purified populations and single-cell validation. In the thymus, TRG and TRD repertoires looked highly polyclonal with Gaussian CDR3 lengths. Roughly 22% of thymic delta-chain sequences were Vdelta2, with few Vdelta3, unlike blood Vdelta1+ controls.

The V segment lost 0 bases and the J segment 5 bases; nucleotides outside the gene matches: 7. Germline CDR1 reads VINAFY; CDR2 reads YDVSNSKD. The CDR3 is 14 amino acids. The template was reverse-transcribed extracted RNA. The CDR3 regions were amplified by multiplex PCR from V-gene primers to a constant-region primer. TCRdb reanalysed the multiplex PCR reads with CATT. The sample includes tens of thousands of gamma-chain clones, 20% to 25% seen only once; the top ten take roughly 2%. Alphabeta T cells were depleted, then CD3+ Vdelta1+ Vdelta2- thymocytes were FACS-sorted. Sample: Vdelta1+ gamma-delta thymocytes from the thymus. Regarding subset: FACS-sorted CD3+ TCRalphabeta- TCRVdelta1+ TCRVdelta2- thymocytes. The V and J genes are TRGV5 and TRGJ1 or TRGJ2. The receptor was isolated from a girl under three years old who had congenital heart surgery. The CDR3: CATWDRRYDYKKLF. CDR3 coding DNA: TGTGCCACCTGGGACAGGCGGTACGATTATAAGAAACTCTTT.